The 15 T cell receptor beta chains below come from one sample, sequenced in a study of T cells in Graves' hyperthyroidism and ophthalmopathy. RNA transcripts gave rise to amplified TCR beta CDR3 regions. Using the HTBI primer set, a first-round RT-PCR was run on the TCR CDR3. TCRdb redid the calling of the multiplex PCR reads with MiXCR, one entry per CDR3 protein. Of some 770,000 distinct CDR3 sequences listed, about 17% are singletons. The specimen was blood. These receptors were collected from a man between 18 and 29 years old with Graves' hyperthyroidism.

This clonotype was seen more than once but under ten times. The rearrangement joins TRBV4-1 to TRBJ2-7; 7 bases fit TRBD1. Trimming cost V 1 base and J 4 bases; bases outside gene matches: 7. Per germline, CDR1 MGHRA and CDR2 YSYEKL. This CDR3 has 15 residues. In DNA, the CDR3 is TGCGCCAGCAGCCAAGGCCCAGGGGGTCGGTACGAGCAGTACTTC. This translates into CASSQGPGGRYEQYF.

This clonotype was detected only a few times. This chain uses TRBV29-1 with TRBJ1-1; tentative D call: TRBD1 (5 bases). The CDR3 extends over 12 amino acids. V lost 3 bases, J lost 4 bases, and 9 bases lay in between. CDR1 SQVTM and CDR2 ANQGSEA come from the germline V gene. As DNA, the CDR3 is TGCAGCGTTGAGTCGACAGCCACTGAAGCTTTCTTT. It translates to CSVESTATEAFF.

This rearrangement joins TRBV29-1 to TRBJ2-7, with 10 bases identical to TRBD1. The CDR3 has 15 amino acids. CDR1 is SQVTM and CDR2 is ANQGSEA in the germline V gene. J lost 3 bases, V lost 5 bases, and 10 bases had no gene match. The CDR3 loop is CSVLRDRGPNYEQYF. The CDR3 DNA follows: TGCAGCGTTCTCCGGGACAGGGGACCGAACTACGAGCAGTACTTC.

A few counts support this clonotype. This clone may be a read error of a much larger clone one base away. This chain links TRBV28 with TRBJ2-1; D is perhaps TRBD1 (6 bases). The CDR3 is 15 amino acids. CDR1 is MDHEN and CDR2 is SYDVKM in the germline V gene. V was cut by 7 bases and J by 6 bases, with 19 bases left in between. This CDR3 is CASNFPLGTLNEQFF. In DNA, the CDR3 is TGTGCCAGCAATTTCCCCCTCGGGACACTCAATGAGCAGTTCTTC.

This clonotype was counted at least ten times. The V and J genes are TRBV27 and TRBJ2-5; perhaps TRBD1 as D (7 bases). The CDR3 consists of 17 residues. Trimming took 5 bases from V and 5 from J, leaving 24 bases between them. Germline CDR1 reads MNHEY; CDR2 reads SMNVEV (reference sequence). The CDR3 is CASSTAREAVDRETQYF. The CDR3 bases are TGTGCCAGCAGTACCGCGAGGGAGGCGGTGGACAGGGAGACCCAGTACTTC.

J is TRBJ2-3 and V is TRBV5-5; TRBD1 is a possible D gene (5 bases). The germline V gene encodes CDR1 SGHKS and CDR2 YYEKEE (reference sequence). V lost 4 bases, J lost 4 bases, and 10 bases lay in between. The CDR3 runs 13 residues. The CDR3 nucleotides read TGTGCCAGCAGCGCCCCAGGGTCAGATACGCAGTATTTT. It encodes CASSAPGSDTQYF.

The CDR3 loop reads CASSQGEKLSYEQYF. The CDR3 bases are TGTGCCAGCAGCCAAGGGGAGAAACTCTCCTACGAGCAGTACTTC. V and J are TRBV4-2 and TRBJ2-7, with D maybe TRBD2 (5 bases). Per the germline V gene, CDR1 is LGHNA and CDR2 is YNFKEQ. The CDR3 has 15 amino acids. Trimming pared 1 base from V and 0 bases from J, leaving 10 bases between.

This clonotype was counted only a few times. The CDR3 protein is CASSSGLAGREQYF. Here the CDR3 DNA reads TGTGCCAGCAGCTCGGGACTAGCGGGACGCGAGCAGTACTTC. The V gene is TRBV7-9, the J gene TRBJ2-7, with 13 bases that match TRBD2. J gave up 6 bases and V 4 bases, and 3 bases lay outside the gene matches. CDR3 length equals 14 residues. Germline assignment: CDR1 SEHNR and CDR2 FQNEAQ (reference sequence).

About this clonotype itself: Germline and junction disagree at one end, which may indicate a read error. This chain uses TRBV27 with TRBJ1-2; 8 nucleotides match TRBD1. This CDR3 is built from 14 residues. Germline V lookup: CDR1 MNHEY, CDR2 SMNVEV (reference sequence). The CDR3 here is CASSFQGASYGYAF. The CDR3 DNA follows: TGTGCCAGCAGTTTTCAGGGGGCAAGTTATGGCTACGCCTTC.

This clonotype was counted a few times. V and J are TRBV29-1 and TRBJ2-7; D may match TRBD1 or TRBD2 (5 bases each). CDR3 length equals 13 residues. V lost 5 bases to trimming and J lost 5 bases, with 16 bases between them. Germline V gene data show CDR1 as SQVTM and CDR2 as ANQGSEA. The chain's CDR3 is CSVKRGRADEQYF. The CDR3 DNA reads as TGCAGCGTTAAAAGGGGACGGGCGGACGAGCAGTACTTC.

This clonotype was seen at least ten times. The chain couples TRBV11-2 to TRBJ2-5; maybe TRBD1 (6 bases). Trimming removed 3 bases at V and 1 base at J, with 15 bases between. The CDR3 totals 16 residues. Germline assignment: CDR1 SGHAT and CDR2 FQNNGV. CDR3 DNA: TGTGCCAGCAGCTTTTTGAGGCTAGGGGGCCAAGAGACCCAGTACTTC. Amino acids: CASSFLRLGGQETQYF.

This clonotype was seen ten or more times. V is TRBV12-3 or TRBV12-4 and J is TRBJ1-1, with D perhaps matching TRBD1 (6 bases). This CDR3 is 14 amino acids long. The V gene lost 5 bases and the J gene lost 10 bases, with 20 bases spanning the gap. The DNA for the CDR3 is TGTGCCAGCAGTCTACGACATACAGGGATGCGAGCTTTCTTT. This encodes CASSLRHTGMRAFF.

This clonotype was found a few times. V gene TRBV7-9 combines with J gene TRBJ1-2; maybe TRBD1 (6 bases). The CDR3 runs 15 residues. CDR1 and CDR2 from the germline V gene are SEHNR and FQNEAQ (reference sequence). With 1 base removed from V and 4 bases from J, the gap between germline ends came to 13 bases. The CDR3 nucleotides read TGTGCCAGCAGCTTAGGGGCGGGGGGCAGCTATGGCTACACCTTC. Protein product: CASSLGAGGSYGYTF.

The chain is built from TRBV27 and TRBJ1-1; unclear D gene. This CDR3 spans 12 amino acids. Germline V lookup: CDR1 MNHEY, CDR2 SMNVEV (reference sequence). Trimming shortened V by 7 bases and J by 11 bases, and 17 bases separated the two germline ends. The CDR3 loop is CASIEPGRKAFF. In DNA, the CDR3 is TGTGCCAGCATTGAGCCCGGCAGAAAGGCTTTCTTT.

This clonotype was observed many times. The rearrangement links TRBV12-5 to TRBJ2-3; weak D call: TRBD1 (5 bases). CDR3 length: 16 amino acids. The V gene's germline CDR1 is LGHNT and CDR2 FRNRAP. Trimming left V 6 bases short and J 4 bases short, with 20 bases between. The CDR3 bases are TGTGCTAGTGGCCCTCCTCGGTGGGGCGGAGCAGATACGCAGTATTTT. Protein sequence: CASGPPRWGGADTQYF.